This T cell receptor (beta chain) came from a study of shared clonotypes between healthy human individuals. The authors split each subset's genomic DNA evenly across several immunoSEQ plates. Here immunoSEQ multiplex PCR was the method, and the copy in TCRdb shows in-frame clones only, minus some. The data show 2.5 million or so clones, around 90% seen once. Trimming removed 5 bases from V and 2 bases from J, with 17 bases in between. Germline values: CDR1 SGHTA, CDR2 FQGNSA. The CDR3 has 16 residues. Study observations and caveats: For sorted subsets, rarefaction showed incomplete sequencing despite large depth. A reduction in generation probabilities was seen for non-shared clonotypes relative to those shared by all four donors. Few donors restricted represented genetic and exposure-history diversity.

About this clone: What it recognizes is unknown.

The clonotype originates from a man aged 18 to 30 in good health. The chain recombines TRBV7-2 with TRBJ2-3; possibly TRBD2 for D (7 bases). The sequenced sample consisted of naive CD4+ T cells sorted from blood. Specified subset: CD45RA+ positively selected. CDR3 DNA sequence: TGTGCCAGCAGCGGAGGAGGGGGGGCACCCACAGATACGCAGTATTTT. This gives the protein CASSGGGGAPTDTQYF.